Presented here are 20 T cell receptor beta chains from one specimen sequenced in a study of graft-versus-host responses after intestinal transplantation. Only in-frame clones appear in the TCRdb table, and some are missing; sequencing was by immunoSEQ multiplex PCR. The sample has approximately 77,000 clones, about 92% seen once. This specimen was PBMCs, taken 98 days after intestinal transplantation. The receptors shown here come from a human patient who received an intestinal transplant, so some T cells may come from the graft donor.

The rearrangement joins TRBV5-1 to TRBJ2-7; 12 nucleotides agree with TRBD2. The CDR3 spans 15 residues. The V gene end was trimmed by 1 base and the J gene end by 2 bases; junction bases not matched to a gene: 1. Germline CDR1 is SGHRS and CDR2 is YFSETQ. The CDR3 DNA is TGCGCCAGCAGCTTGCTAGCGGGAGGGGCCTACGAGCAGTACTTC. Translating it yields CASSLLAGGAYEQYF.

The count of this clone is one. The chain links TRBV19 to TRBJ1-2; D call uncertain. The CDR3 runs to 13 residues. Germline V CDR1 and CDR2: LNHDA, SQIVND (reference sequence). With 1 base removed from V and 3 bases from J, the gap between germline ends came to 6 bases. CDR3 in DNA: TGTGCCAGTAGTATAGTGGCCGACTATGGCTACACCTTC. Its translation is CASSIVADYGYTF.

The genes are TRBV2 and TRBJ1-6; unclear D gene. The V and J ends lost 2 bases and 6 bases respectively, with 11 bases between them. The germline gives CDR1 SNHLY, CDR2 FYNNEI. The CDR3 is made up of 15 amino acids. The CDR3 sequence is CASSEPWTSNSPLHF. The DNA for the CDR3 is TGTGCCAGCAGTGAACCGTGGACTTCTAATTCACCCCTCCACTTT.

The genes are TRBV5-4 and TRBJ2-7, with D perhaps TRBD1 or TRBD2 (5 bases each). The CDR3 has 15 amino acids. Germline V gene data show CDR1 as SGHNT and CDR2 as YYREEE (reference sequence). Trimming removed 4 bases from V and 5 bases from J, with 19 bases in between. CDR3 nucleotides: TGTGCCAGCAGCCCCTGGGGGTATGGGTCGCACGAGCAGTACTTC. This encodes CASSPWGYGSHEQYF.

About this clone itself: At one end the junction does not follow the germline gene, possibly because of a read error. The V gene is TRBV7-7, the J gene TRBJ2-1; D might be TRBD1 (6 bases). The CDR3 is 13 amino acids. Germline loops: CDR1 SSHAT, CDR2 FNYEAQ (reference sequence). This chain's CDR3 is CASSLRGGNEQFF. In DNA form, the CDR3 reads TGTGCTAGCAGCTTGAGAGGGGGCAATGAGCAGTTCTTC.

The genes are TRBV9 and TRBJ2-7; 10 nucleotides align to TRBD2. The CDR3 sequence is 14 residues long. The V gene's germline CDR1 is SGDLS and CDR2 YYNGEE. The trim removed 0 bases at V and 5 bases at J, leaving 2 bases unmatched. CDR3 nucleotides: TGTGCCAGCAGCGTAGAACTAGCGGGAAACGAGCAGTACTTC. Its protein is CASSVELAGNEQYF.

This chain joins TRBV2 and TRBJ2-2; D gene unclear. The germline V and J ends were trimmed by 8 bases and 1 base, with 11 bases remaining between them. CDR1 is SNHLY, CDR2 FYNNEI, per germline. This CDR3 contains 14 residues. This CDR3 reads CASRASENTGELFF. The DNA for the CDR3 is TGTGCCAGCCGGGCCTCCGAGAACACCGGGGAGCTGTTTTTT.

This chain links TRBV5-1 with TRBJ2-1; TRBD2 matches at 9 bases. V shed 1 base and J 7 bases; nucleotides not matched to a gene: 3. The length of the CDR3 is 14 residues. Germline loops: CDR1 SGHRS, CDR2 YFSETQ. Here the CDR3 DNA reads TGCGCCAGCAGCTTGCCTAGCGGGGTAAATGAGCAGTTCTTC. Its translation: CASSLPSGVNEQFF.

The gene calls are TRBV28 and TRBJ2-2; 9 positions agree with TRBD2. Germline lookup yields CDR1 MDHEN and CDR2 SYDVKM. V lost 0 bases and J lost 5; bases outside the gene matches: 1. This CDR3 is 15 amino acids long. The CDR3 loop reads CASSLWREGTGELFF. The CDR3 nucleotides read TGTGCCAGCAGTTTATGGCGGGAGGGTACCGGGGAGCTGTTTTTT.

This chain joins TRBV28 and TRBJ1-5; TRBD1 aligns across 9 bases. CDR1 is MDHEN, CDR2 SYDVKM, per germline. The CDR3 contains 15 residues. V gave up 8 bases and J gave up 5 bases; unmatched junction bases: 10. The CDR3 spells CASSDRGTIDQPQHF. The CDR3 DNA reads TGTGCCAGCTCAGACAGGGGGACCATAGATCAGCCCCAGCATTTT. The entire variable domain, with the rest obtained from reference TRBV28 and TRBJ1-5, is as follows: DVKVTQSSRYLVKRTGEKVFLECVQDMDHENMFWYRQDPGLGLRLIYFSYDVKMKEKGDIPEGYSVSREKKERFSLILESASTNQTSMYLCASSDRGTIDQPQHFGDGTRLSIL.

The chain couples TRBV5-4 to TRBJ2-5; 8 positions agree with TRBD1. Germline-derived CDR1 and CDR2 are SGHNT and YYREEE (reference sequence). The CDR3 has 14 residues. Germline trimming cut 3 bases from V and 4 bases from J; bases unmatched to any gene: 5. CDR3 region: CASSSTGAGETQYF. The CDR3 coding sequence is TGTGCCAGCAGCTCGACAGGGGCCGGAGAGACCCAGTACTTC.

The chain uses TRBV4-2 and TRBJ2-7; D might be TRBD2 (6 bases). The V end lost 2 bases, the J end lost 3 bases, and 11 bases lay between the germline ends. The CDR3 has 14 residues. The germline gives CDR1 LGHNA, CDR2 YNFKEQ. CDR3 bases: TGTGCCAGCAGCCAATCGCCGGGGGTCTACGAGCAGTACTTC. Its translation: CASSQSPGVYEQYF.

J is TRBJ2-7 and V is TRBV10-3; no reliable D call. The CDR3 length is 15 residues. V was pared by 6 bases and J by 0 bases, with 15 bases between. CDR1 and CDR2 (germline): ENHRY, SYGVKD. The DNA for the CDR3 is TGTGCCATCAGCTGGGCTGGCGAGAGCTCCTACGAGCAGTACTTC. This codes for CAISWAGESSYEQYF.

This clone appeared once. CDR3 in DNA: TGTGCCAGTAGTATAGAAGCCAGATCCTACGAGCAGTACTTC. It specifies CASSIEARSYEQYF. The V gene is TRBV19, the J gene TRBJ2-7; D remains unclear. Germline V gene sequence: CDR1 LNHDA, CDR2 SQIVND (reference sequence). The CDR3 has 14 amino acids. The V end lost 0 bases, the J end lost 1 base, and 7 bases lay between the germline ends.

The CDR3 sequence is CASRTGTFIDNEQFF. The CDR3 nucleotides read TGCGCCAGCAGAACTGGGACTTTTATCGACAATGAGCAGTTCTTC. This chain joins TRBV5-1 and TRBJ2-1; D may be TRBD2 (6 bases). V was pared by 5 bases and J by 5 bases, with 17 bases between. Germline V lookup: CDR1 SGHRS, CDR2 YFSETQ. The CDR3 contains 15 residues.

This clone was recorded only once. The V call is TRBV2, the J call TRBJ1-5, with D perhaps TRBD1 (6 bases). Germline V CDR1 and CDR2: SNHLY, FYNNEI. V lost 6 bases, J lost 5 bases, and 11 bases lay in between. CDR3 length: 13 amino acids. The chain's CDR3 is CASSWDIHQPQHF. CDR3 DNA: TGTGCCAGCAGCTGGGACATCCATCAGCCCCAGCATTTT.

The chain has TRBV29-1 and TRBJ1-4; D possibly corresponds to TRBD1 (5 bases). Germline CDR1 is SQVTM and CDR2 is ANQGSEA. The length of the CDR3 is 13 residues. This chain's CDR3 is CSAYGTGSEKLFF. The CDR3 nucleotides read TGCAGTGCATACGGGACGGGATCTGAAAAACTGTTTTTT.

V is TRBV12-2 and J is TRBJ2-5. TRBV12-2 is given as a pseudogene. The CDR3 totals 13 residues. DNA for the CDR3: TGTGCAAGTCGCTTACAGGGAGTTGAGACCCAGTACTTC. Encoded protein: CASRLQGVETQYF.

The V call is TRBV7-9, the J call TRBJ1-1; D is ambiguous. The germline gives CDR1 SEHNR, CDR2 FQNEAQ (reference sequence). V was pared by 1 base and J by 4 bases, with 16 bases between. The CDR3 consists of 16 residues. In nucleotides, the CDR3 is TGTGCCAGCAGCTTAGTACTTGGTTCCGAGAGCACTGAAGCTTTCTTT. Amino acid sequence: CASSLVLGSESTEAFF.

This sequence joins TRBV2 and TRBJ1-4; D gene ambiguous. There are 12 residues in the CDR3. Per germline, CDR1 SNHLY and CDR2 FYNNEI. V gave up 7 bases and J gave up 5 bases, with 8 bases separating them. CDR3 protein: CASTQLNEKLFF. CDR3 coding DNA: TGTGCCAGCACTCAACTGAATGAAAAACTGTTTTTT.